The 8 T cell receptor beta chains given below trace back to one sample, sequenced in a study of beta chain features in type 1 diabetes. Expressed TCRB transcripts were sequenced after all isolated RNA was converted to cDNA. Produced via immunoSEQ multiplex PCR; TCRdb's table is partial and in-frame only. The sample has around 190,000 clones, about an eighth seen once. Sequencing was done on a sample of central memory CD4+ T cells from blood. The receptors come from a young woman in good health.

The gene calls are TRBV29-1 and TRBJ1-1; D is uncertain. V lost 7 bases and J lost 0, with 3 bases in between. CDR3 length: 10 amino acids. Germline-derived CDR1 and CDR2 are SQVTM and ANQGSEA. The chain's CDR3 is CSAMNTEAFF. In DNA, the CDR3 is TGCAGCGCCATGAACACTGAAGCTTTCTTT.

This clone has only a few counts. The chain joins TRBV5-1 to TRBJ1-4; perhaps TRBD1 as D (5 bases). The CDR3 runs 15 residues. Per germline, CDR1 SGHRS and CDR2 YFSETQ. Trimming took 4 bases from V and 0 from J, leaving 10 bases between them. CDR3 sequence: CASSDGAATNEKLFF. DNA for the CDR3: TGCGCCAGCAGCGATGGGGCAGCAACTAATGAAAAACTGTTTTTT.

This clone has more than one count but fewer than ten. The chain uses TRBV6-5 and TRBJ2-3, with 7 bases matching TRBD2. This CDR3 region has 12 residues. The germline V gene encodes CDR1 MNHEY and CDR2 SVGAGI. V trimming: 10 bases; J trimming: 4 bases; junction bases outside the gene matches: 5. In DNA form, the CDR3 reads TGTGCCACTCAGCGGGACTCAGATACGCAGTATTTT. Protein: CATQRDSDTQYF.

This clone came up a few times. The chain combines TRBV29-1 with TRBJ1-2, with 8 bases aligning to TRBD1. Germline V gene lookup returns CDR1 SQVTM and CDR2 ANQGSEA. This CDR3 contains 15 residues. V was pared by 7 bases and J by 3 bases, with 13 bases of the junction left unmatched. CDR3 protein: CSAYRTGTGDYGYTF. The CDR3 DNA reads TGCAGCGCATACAGGACAGGGACGGGCGACTATGGCTACACCTTC.

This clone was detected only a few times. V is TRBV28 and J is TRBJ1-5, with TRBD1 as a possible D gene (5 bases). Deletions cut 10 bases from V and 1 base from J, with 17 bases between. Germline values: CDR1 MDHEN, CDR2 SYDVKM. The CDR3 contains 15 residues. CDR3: CAIQLGHPSNQPQHF. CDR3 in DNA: TGTGCCATCCAACTTGGACATCCGAGCAATCAGCCCCAGCATTTT.

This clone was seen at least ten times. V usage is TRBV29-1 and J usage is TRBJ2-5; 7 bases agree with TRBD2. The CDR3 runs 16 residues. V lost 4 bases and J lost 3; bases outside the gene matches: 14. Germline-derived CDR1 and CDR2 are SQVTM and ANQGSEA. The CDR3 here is CSVVGIAGHSKETQYF. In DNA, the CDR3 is TGCAGCGTTGTTGGGATAGCGGGCCACTCGAAAGAGACCCAGTACTTC.

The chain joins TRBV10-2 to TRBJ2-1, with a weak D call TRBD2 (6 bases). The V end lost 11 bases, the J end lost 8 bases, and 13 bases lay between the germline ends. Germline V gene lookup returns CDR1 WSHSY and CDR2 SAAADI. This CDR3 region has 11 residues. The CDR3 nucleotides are TGCGCCGGCGGGGCCGGCGATGAGCAGTTCTTC. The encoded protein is CAGGAGDEQFF.

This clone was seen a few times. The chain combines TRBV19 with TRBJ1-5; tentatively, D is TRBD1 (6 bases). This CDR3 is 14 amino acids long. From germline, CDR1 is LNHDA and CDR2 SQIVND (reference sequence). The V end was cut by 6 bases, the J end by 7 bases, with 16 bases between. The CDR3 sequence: CASRRDQGYQPQHF. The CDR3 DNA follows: TGTGCCAGTAGGAGGGACCAGGGGTACCAGCCCCAGCATTTT.